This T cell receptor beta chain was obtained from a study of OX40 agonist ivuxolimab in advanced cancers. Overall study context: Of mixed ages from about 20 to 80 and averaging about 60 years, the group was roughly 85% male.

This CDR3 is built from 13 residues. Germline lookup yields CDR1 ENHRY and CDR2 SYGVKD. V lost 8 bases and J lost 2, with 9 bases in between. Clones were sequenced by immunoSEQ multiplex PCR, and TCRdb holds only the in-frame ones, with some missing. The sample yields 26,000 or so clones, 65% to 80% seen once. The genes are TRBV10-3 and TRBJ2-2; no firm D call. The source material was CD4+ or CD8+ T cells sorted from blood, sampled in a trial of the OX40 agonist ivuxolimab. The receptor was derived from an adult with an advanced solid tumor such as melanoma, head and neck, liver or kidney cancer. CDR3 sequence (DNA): TGTGCCATCTTCGCCACTAACACCGGGGAGCTGTTTTTT. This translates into CAIFATNTGELFF.